The entry below gives a single T cell receptor (beta chain) sequence along with its context. What it binds is not known. CDR1 SGHTA and CDR2 FQGTGA come from the germline V gene. V dropped 5 bases and J dropped 3; count of bases not matched to a gene: 10. The CDR3 spans 16 residues. This sample was taken from a study of early stage breast cancer tumors. The overall study: Of fewer than 20 invasive breast tumors, twelve were hormone receptor-positive, HER2-negative.

Assay used: immunoSEQ multiplex PCR; TCRdb lists only in-frame clones, some missing. The repertoire holds nearly 70,000 clones, with 75% to 90% as singletons. Study-wide results and limits: Commonly generated sequences made up most enriched TCRB sequences shared between patients. Compared with adjacent normal breast tissue, tumors showed around 2.7-fold greater T cell density and higher clonality.

The origin of this receptor is a person between 35 and 49 years old with breast cancer. The V and J genes are TRBV7-3 and TRBJ1-1, with 9 bases lining up with TRBD1. Specimen: blood. CDR3 bases: TGTGCCAGCAGCCGACGACAGGGGGGAAAACACACTGAAGCTTTCTTT. It translates to CASSRRQGGKHTEAFF.